This T cell receptor beta chain was identified in a study of naive and memory T cell subsets. The CDR3 spans 16 residues. V lost 5 bases to trimming and J lost 9 bases, with 23 bases between them. Germline V CDR1 and CDR2: MNHEY, SVGEGT. An oligonucleotide containing a UMI was ligated to the 3' end of TCR cDNA. Whole-blood samples were under 3 ml of peripheral blood from healthy adult volunteers. Input was about 1 to 1,100 ng of DNase-treated total RNA without cell sorting. The SP2 primer and nested alpha and beta constant region primers amplified ligated cDNA in four rounds. One entry per CDR3 protein results from TCRdb running MiXCR on the 5' RACE reads. The table includes more than 50,000 distinct CDR3 sequences, 7% to 8.5% detected once. This clonotype was seen many times.

The receptor comes from a male donor in good health. This rearrangement joins TRBV6-2 or TRBV6-3 to TRBJ2-1; D might be TRBD2 (6 bases). CDR3 in amino acids: CASSPAVGSSYGEQFF. The DNA of the CDR3 is TGTGCCAGCAGTCCGGCTGTCGGGAGCAGCTATGGTGAGCAGTTCTTC.